The following is a T cell receptor (beta chain) sequence with its context. This CDR3 is built from 13 residues. Participant age was roughly 18 to 89 years, and participants resided in 25 or so US areas. The sample originates from a study of blood T cell repertoires in COVID-19. About the study: The origin of the acute and convalescent COVID-19 samples was the United States, Italy and Spain.

Assay used: immunoSEQ multiplex PCR; TCRdb lists only in-frame clones, some missing. The table has about 350,000 clones, approximately 84% seen once. This TCR was recovered from a woman between 25 and 40 years old who had recovered from COVID-19. What was sequenced was PBMCs or T cells enriched from blood (not recorded which). The J gene is TRBJ1-4, the V gene TRBV7-5; the tabulated D call, TRBD1, remains unverified against the DNA. TRBV7-5 is a documented pseudogene. The CDR3 here is CVCNRGLDEKLFF. The CDR3 DNA reads as TGTGTCTGTAATAGGGGCTTAGATGAAAAACTGTTTTTT.